The 32 T cell receptor beta chains below were found in one sample sequenced in a study of CD8 T cells in Susac syndrome. An input of 0.5 to 1 ug of RNA was subjected to reverse transcription using random hexamers. Each CDR3 protein is one row after TCRdb ran MiXCR on the immunoSEQ multiplex PCR reads. The table records about 120,000 distinct CDR3 sequences, 94% of them present only once. Sequences were obtained from CD4+ T cells from PBMCs. These receptors all come from a human donor in good health.

The CDR3 region is CATSRDRANEKLFF. The CDR3 DNA follows: TGTGCCACCAGCAGAGATAGGGCTAATGAAAAACTGTTTTTT. The rearrangement links TRBV15 to TRBJ1-4, with D hard to call. Trimming pared 0 bases from V and 3 bases from J, leaving 5 bases between. The CDR3 length is 14 residues. CDR1 and CDR2 from the germline V gene are LNHNV and YYDKDF (reference sequence).

The rearrangement joins TRBV9 to TRBJ2-3; 10 positions agree with TRBD2. CDR3 length: 18 amino acids. V was clipped by 0 bases and J by 0 bases; unmatched bases: 7. Germline CDR1 SGDLS, CDR2 YYNGEE. In nucleotides, the CDR3 is TGTGCCAGCAGCGTAGTTCCGACTAGCGGGTTTAGCACAGATACGCAGTATTTT. This translates into CASSVVPTSGFSTDTQYF. Full variable domain (outside the CDR3, taken from reference TRBV9 and TRBJ2-3): DSGVTQTPKHLITATGQRVTLRCSPRSGDLSVYWYQQSLDQGLQFLIQYYNGEERAKGNILERFSAQQFPDLHSELNLSSLELGDSALYFCASSVVPTSGFSTDTQYFGPGTRLTVL.

The chain combines TRBV4-3 with TRBJ2-1; 10 nucleotides align to TRBD2. The CDR3 has 18 amino acids. The junction had 14 bases not matched to a gene; V was cut back by 1 base and J by 8 bases. Germline loops: CDR1 LGHNA, CDR2 YSLEER. CDR3 nucleotides: TGCGCCAGCAGCCAAGGACTAGCGGGTTTCACCGGGGGGTATGAGCAGTTCTTC. Encoded protein: CASSQGLAGFTGGYEQFF.

This clonotype was detected once. This chain joins TRBV3-1 and TRBJ1-1, with TRBD1 matching 11 bases. The CDR3 consists of 15 residues. V lost 4 bases and J lost 9; bases outside the gene matches: 10. The V gene's germline CDR1 is LGHDT and CDR2 YNNKEL (reference sequence). The CDR3 coding sequence is TGTGCCAGCAGCCCGGGAGGACAGGGGGCAGGTAAAGCTTTCTTT. Its protein is CASSPGGQGAGKAFF.

The rearrangement links TRBV18 to TRBJ2-1; no clear D. V was shortened by 3 bases and J by 5 bases, with 14 bases between the two germline ends. Germline assignment: CDR1 KGHSH and CDR2 LQKENI. The CDR3 extends over 15 amino acids. CDR3 DNA: TGTGCCAGCTCACCTCCGCTCCCGGGCCACAATGAGCAGTTCTTC. The encoded protein is CASSPPLPGHNEQFF.

This clonotype appeared once. This chain joins TRBV6-6 and TRBJ1-5, with D unclear. The germline gives CDR1 MNHNY, CDR2 SVGAGI (reference sequence). The CDR3 extends over 12 amino acids. V lost 2 bases, J lost 7 bases, and 6 bases lay in between. The CDR3 loop is CASSYQRQPQHF. The CDR3 nucleotides are TGTGCCAGCAGTTACCAGCGGCAGCCCCAGCATTTT.

This clonotype showed up just once. The gene calls are TRBV9 and TRBJ1-1, with D possibly TRBD1 on 6 matching bases. Trimming removed 3 bases at V and 3 bases at J, with 12 bases between. The V gene's germline CDR1 is SGDLS and CDR2 YYNGEE. The CDR3 has 14 amino acids. The CDR3 nucleotides read TGTGCCAGCAGCGCGGAGGACAGACACACTGAAGCTTTCTTT. As protein: CASSAEDRHTEAFF.

The V call is TRBV28, the J call TRBJ2-7; D gene unclear. This CDR3 is 15 amino acids long. The germline CDR1 and CDR2 sequences are MDHEN and SYDVKM. The ends were cut back, 5 bases at V and 2 bases at J, with 16 bases in the middle. In DNA, the CDR3 is TGTGCCAGCAGTCCTGTCGGCAGGACCACCTACGAGCAGTACTTC. This gives the protein CASSPVGRTTYEQYF.

The V and J genes are TRBV10-3 and TRBJ1-1, with 10 bases aligning to TRBD1. CDR1 and CDR2 (germline): ENHRY, SYGVKD. The CDR3 has 16 residues. V dropped 4 bases and J dropped 1; count of bases not matched to a gene: 6. CDR3 in DNA: TGTGCCATCAGTGGGACAGGGGGGTCCCCGAACACTGAAGCTTTCTTT. As protein: CAISGTGGSPNTEAFF.

V gene TRBV28 combines with J gene TRBJ2-7; possibly TRBD1 for D (6 bases). CDR1 and CDR2 from the germline V gene are MDHEN and SYDVKM. There are 11 residues in the CDR3. CDR3: CAIRGGYEQYF. The DNA for the CDR3 is TGTGCAATCAGAGGGGGCTACGAGCAGTACTTC. Together with reference TRBV28 and TRBJ2-7, the CDR3 gives the full variable domain: DVKVTQSSRYLVKRTGEKVFLECVQDMDHENMFWYRQDPGLGLRLIYFSYDVKMKEKGDIPEGYSVSREKKERFSLILESASTNQTSMYLCAIRGGYEQYFGPGTRLTVT.

The chain couples TRBV27 to TRBJ2-1, with D possibly being TRBD2 (6 bases). V was clipped by 7 bases and J by 3 bases, with 19 bases between them. The CDR3 is made up of 16 amino acids. CDR1 is MNHEY and CDR2 is SMNVEV in the germline V gene (reference sequence). The CDR3: CASTVWGVSGYNEQFF. In DNA, the CDR3 is TGTGCCAGCACCGTATGGGGGGTCAGCGGCTACAATGAGCAGTTCTTC.

V and J are TRBV30 and TRBJ2-3, with TRBD1 as a possible D gene (6 bases). The V gene lost 0 bases and the J gene lost 5 bases, with 12 bases spanning the gap. The CDR3 contains 14 residues. Germline V gene sequence: CDR1 GTSNPN, CDR2 SVGIG (reference sequence). The CDR3 loop is CAWSVALRGDTQYF. The CDR3 DNA is TGTGCCTGGAGTGTAGCTCTCAGGGGAGATACGCAGTATTTT.

The rearrangement uses TRBV30 and TRBJ1-3; D call uncertain. This CDR3 has 16 residues. Looked up from germline, CDR1 is GTSNPN and CDR2 is SVGIG (reference sequence). The V end lost 3 bases, the J end lost 0 bases, and 15 bases lay between the germline ends. Written as DNA, the CDR3 is TGTGCCTGGAGGGCCTCAGGTTTCGTCTCTGGAAACACCATATATTTT. Translating gives CAWRASGFVSGNTIYF.

The rearrangement links TRBV13 to TRBJ2-7; 12 bases are shared with TRBD2. CDR3 length equals 15 residues. V lost 4 bases to trimming and J lost 4 bases; unmatched junction nucleotides: 5. Germline CDR1 PRHDT, CDR2 FYEKMQ (reference sequence). The CDR3, as DNA: TGTGCCAGCAGCTCGACTAGCGGGGGCTTTTACGAGCAGTACTTC. Amino acid sequence: CASSSTSGGFYEQYF. Full variable domain (rest looked up from reference TRBV13 and TRBJ2-7): AAGVIQSPRHLIKEKRETATLKCYPIPRHDTVYWYQQGPGQDPQFLISFYEKMQSDKGSIPDRFSAQQFSDYHSELNMSSLELGDSALYFCASSSTSGGFYEQYFGPGTRLTVT.

The chain carries TRBV5-1 and TRBJ2-1, with TRBD2 matching over 11 bases. With 4 bases clipped from V and 6 bases from J, the junction kept 15 bases outside the gene matches. CDR1 is SGHRS and CDR2 is YFSETQ in the germline V gene. This CDR3 spans 18 amino acids. CDR3 nucleotides: TGCGCCAGCAGCCCTCTCCCGACTAGCGGGACCTCCCTCAATGAGCAGTTCTTC. Its translation is CASSPLPTSGTSLNEQFF.

The chain employs TRBV12-3 or TRBV12-4 and TRBJ1-5, with D unresolved. The CDR3 has 14 residues. Trimming took 5 bases from V and 3 from J, leaving 11 bases between them. This CDR3 is CASSGRHTNQPQHF. The CDR3, as DNA: TGTGCCAGCAGTGGGAGGCATACCAATCAGCCCCAGCATTTT.

This sequence joins TRBV7-2 and TRBJ2-7; 12 bases agree with TRBD2. CDR1 and CDR2 (germline): SGHTA, FQGNSA. V shed 1 base and J 3 bases; nucleotides not matched to a gene: 4. This CDR3 spans 16 amino acids. This CDR3 reads CASSLDTTSGSYEQYF. The CDR3 DNA follows: TGTGCCAGCAGCTTAGATACGACTAGCGGGAGCTACGAGCAGTACTTC.

The chain joins TRBV5-6 to TRBJ2-2; TRBD2 matches at 10 bases. The germline V gene has CDR1 SGHDT and CDR2 YYEEEE. The ends lost 4 bases at V and 3 bases at J; junction bases unmatched: 3. This CDR3 spans 15 amino acids. CDR3 in amino acids: CASSPLAGDTGELFF. The DNA for the CDR3 is TGTGCCAGCAGCCCCCTAGCGGGAGACACCGGGGAGCTGTTTTTT.

V and J are TRBV10-3 and TRBJ2-2; D possibly corresponds to TRBD2 (6 bases). From germline, CDR1 is ENHRY and CDR2 SYGVKD. The CDR3 is 16 amino acids. Trimming cost V 1 base and J 3 bases, with 12 bases left between them. In DNA, the CDR3 is TGTGCCATCAGTGAGTTTAGTAGCGGAGACACCGGGGAGCTGTTTTTT. This gives the protein CAISEFSSGDTGELFF.

The chain recombines TRBV12-3 or TRBV12-4 with TRBJ1-1; 7 bases match TRBD1. CDR3 length: 14 amino acids. J gave up 9 bases and V 5 bases, and 12 bases lay outside the gene matches. CDR3 residues: CASSQDPLGGKAFF. The CDR3 region has the DNA TGTGCCAGCAGTCAGGACCCCCTAGGGGGCAAAGCTTTCTTT.

This clonotype is a singleton in its sample. The chain joins TRBV28 to TRBJ1-1; weak D call: TRBD1 (5 bases). From germline, CDR1 is MDHEN and CDR2 SYDVKM. The CDR3 has 16 residues. Trimming took off 5 bases at V and 3 bases at J, with 19 bases between the two ends. The CDR3 here is CASSPLEKGRHTEAFF. The CDR3 coding sequence is TGTGCCAGCAGTCCTCTCGAGAAGGGGAGGCACACTGAAGCTTTCTTT.

The J gene is TRBJ2-3, the V gene TRBV5-1; 7 nucleotides line up with TRBD2. V was clipped by 0 bases and J by 1 base; unmatched bases: 5. This CDR3 spans 16 amino acids. CDR1 and CDR2 (germline): SGHRS, YFSETQ. CDR3 in DNA: TGCGCCAGCAGCTTGGGGGCTAGCGGCGGCACAGATACGCAGTATTTT. The encoded protein is CASSLGASGGTDTQYF.

Here the CDR3 DNA reads TGTGCCAGCAGGCCGAATAGCGGTATAAGAGTGACCCAGTACTTC. Protein product: CASRPNSGIRVTQYF. The V call is TRBV2, the J call TRBJ2-5; D is possibly TRBD2 (6 bases). The V end lost 6 bases, the J end lost 7 bases, and 21 bases lay between the germline ends. Germline V gene lookup returns CDR1 SNHLY and CDR2 FYNNEI. This CDR3 is 15 amino acids long.

The V call is TRBV5-4, the J call TRBJ2-5; D call uncertain. This CDR3 has 13 residues. Trimming pared 0 bases from V and 2 bases from J, leaving 5 bases between. Germline V gene data show CDR1 as SGHNT and CDR2 as YYREEE (reference sequence). CDR3 nucleotides: TGTGCCAGCAGCTTGGAGAATCAAGAGACCCAGTACTTC. Amino acids: CASSLENQETQYF.

The chain employs TRBV7-9 and TRBJ2-2, with D hard to call. The V end was cut by 3 bases, the J end by 0 bases, with 8 bases between. CDR3 length: 15 residues. CDR1 and CDR2 (germline): SEHNR, FQNEAQ (reference sequence). CDR3 bases: TGTGCCAGCAGCTTCGACCGTGCGAACACCGGGGAGCTGTTTTTT. Translated: CASSFDRANTGELFF.

The V and J genes are TRBV10-3 and TRBJ1-4, with 7 bases matching TRBD1. Germline V gene lookup returns CDR1 ENHRY and CDR2 SYGVKD. This CDR3 has 15 residues. V lost 5 bases to trimming and J lost 8 bases; unmatched junction nucleotides: 11. The CDR3 nucleotides read TGTGCCATCAGTCGGACAGGCGCCGCGGGCGAAAAACTGTTTTTT. Translated: CAISRTGAAGEKLFF.

This clonotype occurred once. J is TRBJ2-6 and V is TRBV3-1; D not certain. Trimming took 0 bases from V and 4 from J, leaving 7 bases between them. This CDR3 is built from 15 residues. CDR1 LGHDT and CDR2 YNNKEL come from the germline V gene (reference sequence). DNA of the CDR3: TGTGCCAGCAGCCAAGACGCCGGCGGGGCCAACGTCCTGACTTTC. This sequence encodes CASSQDAGGANVLTF.

In nucleotides, the CDR3 is TGTGCCAGCAGTTTCCGACTAGCGGGTATATCAGATACGCAGTATTTT. This translates into CASSFRLAGISDTQYF. V is TRBV28 and J is TRBJ2-3; 10 bases map to TRBD2. Trimming cost V 3 bases and J 4 bases; bases outside gene matches: 7. CDR3 length equals 16 residues. Germline V gene data show CDR1 as MDHEN and CDR2 as SYDVKM.

The chain joins TRBV5-4 to TRBJ2-1, with D possibly matching TRBD2 (6 bases). The V end was cut by 4 bases, the J end by 5 bases, with 13 bases between. Per the germline V gene, CDR1 is SGHNT and CDR2 is YYREEE (reference sequence). This CDR3 has 14 amino acids. CDR3 nucleotide sequence: TGTGCCAGCAGCCTCCTAGCGCTAAACAATGAGCAGTTCTTC. As protein: CASSLLALNNEQFF.

V gene TRBV5-1 combines with J gene TRBJ2-5; 9 nucleotides line up with TRBD1. The V segment lost 3 bases and the J segment 5 bases; nucleotides outside the gene matches: 5. Germline CDR1 is SGHRS and CDR2 is YFSETQ. CDR3 length: 14 residues. CDR3: CASSSGTGRETQYF. DNA of the CDR3: TGCGCCAGCAGCTCTGGGACAGGGCGGGAGACCCAGTACTTC.

The chain links TRBV30 to TRBJ2-1; 7 nucleotides line up with TRBD1. This CDR3 has 13 amino acids. V gave up 1 base and J gave up 9 bases; unmatched junction bases: 6. Germline V gives CDR1 GTSNPN, CDR2 SVGIG (reference sequence). The CDR3 sequence: CAWSASPGGEQFF. In DNA, the CDR3 is TGTGCCTGGAGTGCCTCGCCAGGGGGTGAGCAGTTCTTC.

V and J are TRBV29-1 and TRBJ2-7; either TRBD1 or TRBD2 may supply D (5 bases each). CDR1 SQVTM and CDR2 ANQGSEA come from the germline V gene. The CDR3 extends over 12 amino acids. Trimming shortened V by 6 bases and J by 10 bases, and 19 bases separated the two germline ends. In DNA form, the CDR3 reads TGCAGCGTCGGGGCGGGCACACGGCCCCAGTACTTC. Protein product: CSVGAGTRPQYF.